The source of this T cell receptor beta chain is a study of identical twins. This clonotype has only one observation. Its antigen is not identified. The study's findings and limits: Insertions were reduced in abundant cord blood beta clonotypes but not in memory repertoires. Compared with unrelated sharing, twin-shared out-of-frame alpha sequences had more low-probability sequences. Models underestimated out-of-frame TCR alpha sharing in monozygotic twins.

TCRdb re-analysed the 5' RACE reads in MiXCR, keeping a single row per CDR3 protein. The sample holds more than 1.5 million distinct CDR3 sequences, about 31% seen once. The donors were all healthy and Caucasian. The sequenced material came from cord blood. The sequence was collected from a newborn girl in good health.

CDR3 DNA: TGTGCCAGCAGTTTATGGATCACAAAGACTAGCTCAGTCGAGCAGTTCTTC. It encodes CASSLWITKTSSVEQFF. This chain connects TRBV28 to TRBJ2-7, with 7 bases fitting TRBD2. The DNA matches TRBJ2-1 better at its end, which makes the J call doubtful. Germline loops: CDR1 MDHEN, CDR2 SYDVKM. The CDR3 is 17 amino acids.